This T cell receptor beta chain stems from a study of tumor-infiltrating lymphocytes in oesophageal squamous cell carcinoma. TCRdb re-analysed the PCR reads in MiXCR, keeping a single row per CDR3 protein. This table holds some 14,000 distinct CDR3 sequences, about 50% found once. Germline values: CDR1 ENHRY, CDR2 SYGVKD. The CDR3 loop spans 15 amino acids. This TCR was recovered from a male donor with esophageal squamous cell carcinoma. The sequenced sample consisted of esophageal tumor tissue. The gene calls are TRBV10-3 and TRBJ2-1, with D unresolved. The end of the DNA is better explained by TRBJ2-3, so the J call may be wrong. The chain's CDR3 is CAISESELLRDTQYF. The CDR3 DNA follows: TGTGCCATCAGTGAGTCGGAACTCCTTCGAGATACGCAGTATTTT.